These 19 T cell receptor beta chains share one sample of origin, sequenced in a study of monozygotic twins with inflammatory bowel disease. TCRdb reanalyzed the 5' RACE reads, giving one entry per CDR3 protein sequence and no DNA. Its listing shows hundreds of thousands of distinct CDR3 sequences. Material for sequencing was blood. Receptors were obtained from a human donor with ulcerative colitis or Crohn's disease, or a healthy co-twin of an affected twin (not recorded which).

The chain combines TRBV7-9 with TRBJ2-3; TCRdb selects TRBD1, and the lack of DNA leaves this call unchecked. The CDR3 contains 15 residues. The germline CDR1 and CDR2 sequences are SEHNR and FQNEAQ (reference sequence). The CDR3 is CASSPGQGAHDLQYF.

CDR3 protein: CASSIATGNTIYF. This chain connects TRBV19 to TRBJ1-3. CDR3 size: 13 residues. Germline-derived CDR1 and CDR2 are LNHDA and SQIVND (reference sequence). The full variable domain, in which reference TRBV19 and TRBJ1-3 provide the parts outside the CDR3, is DGGITQSPKYLFRKEGQNVTLSCEQNLNHDAMYWYRQDPGQGLRLIYYSQIVNDFQKGDIAEGYSVSREKKESFPLTVTSAQKNPTAFYLCASSIATGNTIYFGEGSWLTVV.

The rearrangement uses TRBV29-1 and TRBJ2-6. The length of the CDR3 is 13 residues. Germline CDR1 and CDR2: SQVTM and ANQGSEA. CDR3 sequence reads: CSVASSGANVLTF.

The chain combines TRBV5-5 with TRBJ2-3; TCRdb picks TRBD1, but there is no DNA to check that call. The CDR3 is 15 residues long. The germline V gene has CDR1 SGHKS and CDR2 YYEKEE (reference sequence). CDR3 sequence reads: CASSIGTSRTDTQYF.

The chain carries TRBV7-9 and TRBJ2-7; TCRdb gives TRBD2 as the D gene, but with no DNA this cannot be confirmed. The CDR3 length is 12 residues. Germline V gene data show CDR1 as SEHNR and CDR2 as FQNEAQ (reference sequence). The CDR3: CASSFEGYEQYF.

The CDR3 is CASSSGQGVFAIGYTF. V is TRBV2 and J is TRBJ1-2; with no DNA, the TCRdb D assignment of TRBD1 cannot be verified. This CDR3 has 16 residues. Looked up from germline, CDR1 is SNHLY and CDR2 is FYNNEI.

The chain links TRBV11-1 to TRBJ2-2; TCRdb selects TRBD1, and the lack of DNA leaves this call unchecked. Germline CDR1 reads SGHAT; CDR2 reads FQDESV (reference sequence). This CDR3 spans 19 amino acids. This chain's CDR3 is CASSPTYQGWDDSTGELFF.

The CDR3 here is CASSPPSSGTSSYEQYF. This chain connects TRBV5-1 to TRBJ2-7; the D gene TCRdb calls, TRBD2, cannot be checked with no DNA. Germline values: CDR1 SGHRS, CDR2 YFSETQ. The CDR3 runs to 17 residues.

The chain uses TRBV20-1 and TRBJ2-1; checking the TCRdb D call of TRBD2 is not possible without DNA. CDR3 length equals 11 residues. Germline assignment: CDR1 DFQATT and CDR2 SNEGSKA (reference sequence). The CDR3 reads CSAEGWNEQFF.

CDR3: CASSRGVGTEAFF. The rearrangement joins TRBV6-5 to TRBJ1-1. Germline V lookup: CDR1 MNHEY, CDR2 SVGAGI. The CDR3 sequence is 13 residues long.

The chain uses TRBV29-1 and TRBJ2-3. The CDR3 is 14 amino acids. Germline V CDR1 and CDR2: SQVTM, ANQGSEA. The CDR3 sequence is CSVVGGLFTDTQYF.

This chain joins TRBV10-3 and TRBJ2-3; TCRdb's D call of TRBD1 is untestable without DNA. Germline V gene lookup returns CDR1 ENHRY and CDR2 SYGVKD. CDR3 length equals 15 residues. The CDR3: CAISGAQGVLDTQYF.

The chain couples TRBV6-5 to TRBJ2-3. Germline CDR1 MNHEY, CDR2 SVGAGI. The CDR3 consists of 15 residues. This CDR3 reads CASSYSTFSTDTQYF.

This chain uses TRBV7-2 with TRBJ2-7; TCRdb's D call, TRBD2, is unchecked because there is no DNA. The V gene's germline CDR1 is SGHTA and CDR2 FQGNSA. CDR3 length equals 14 residues. This CDR3 is CASRPGTSGSEQYF.

The V call is TRBV20-1, the J call TRBJ2-7; TCRdb proposes TRBD2, but this gene call is untestable without DNA. The CDR3 has 12 residues. Germline V gene sequence: CDR1 DFQATT, CDR2 SNEGSKA (reference sequence). The CDR3 sequence is CSARAGPYEQYF.

The chain joins TRBV20-1 to TRBJ1-1. Germline V gene lookup returns CDR1 DFQATT and CDR2 SNEGSKA (reference sequence). This CDR3 is 13 amino acids long. CDR3 amino acids: CSARDHLNTEAFF.

The V and J genes are TRBV6-5 and TRBJ1-5; TCRdb reports TRBD1, a call that lacks DNA to check it against. CDR3 size: 15 residues. The germline V gene encodes CDR1 MNHEY and CDR2 SVGAGI. This CDR3 reads CASSYPDSYNQPQHF.

This rearrangement joins TRBV6-1 to TRBJ2-5; TCRdb picks TRBD1, but there is no DNA to check that call. The CDR3 extends over 15 amino acids. CDR1 and CDR2 from the germline V gene are MNHNS and SASEGT. The CDR3 region is CASSGVLGGQETQYF.

The chain carries TRBV5-6 and TRBJ1-2. Germline V CDR1 and CDR2: SGHDT, YYEEEE. CDR3 length: 13 amino acids. CDR3: CASSFVQTYGYTF. The whole variable domain, filled in from reference TRBV5-6 and TRBJ1-2, reads DAGVTQSPTHLIKTRGQQVTLRCSPKSGHDTVSWYQQALGQGPQFIFQYYEEEERQRGNFPDRFSGHQFPNYSSELNVNALLLGDSALYLCASSFVQTYGYTFGSGTRLTVV.